A selection of T cell receptor beta chains follows, all from one sample in a study of blood T cell repertoires in COVID-19. TCRdb's copy holds only in-frame clones and misses some; the assay was immunoSEQ multiplex PCR. This table has fewer than 600,000 clones, roughly 89% appearing once. Sequencing used peripheral blood. Source of these receptors: a man aged 18 to 30 with COVID-19, enrolled during active disease. The CDR3 runs from the conserved cysteine through the conserved F or W. A D gene is named only where the DNA matches it firmly. A clone size is listed for some rows: how often the clone was seen (once, few, many), or a class if it is expanded.

d_call v_call clone_size cdr3_aa
- TRBV19 - CASSNLSISEKLFF
- TRBV9 - CASSVDEGGTYEQYF
TRBD2 TRBV2 - CASSPSGDYNEQFF
- TRBV20-1 - CSPRTGNEQFF
TRBD2 TRBV7-7 once CASSHGLAGGVETQYF
- TRBV19 - CASNQGSTEAFF
- TRBV11-2 - CASSTGLFTDTQYF
- TRBV18 once CASSEALPGYTEAFF
TRBD2 TRBV15 - CATSRRNSGSQSGELFF
- TRBV2 - CASSEITLQETQYF
TRBD1 TRBV19 - CASSKTGTGDVGYGYTF
TRBD2 TRBV6-2/TRBV6-3 - CASSYPGLAFTGELFF
- TRBV2 - CASLFQETQYF
TRBD2 TRBV4-2 - CASSRSGRADVKNIQYF
TRBD2 TRBV2 - CASRKREGNYNEQFF
- TRBV4-1 - CASSQEPGINTEAFF
- TRBV19 - CASSAGEYGYTF